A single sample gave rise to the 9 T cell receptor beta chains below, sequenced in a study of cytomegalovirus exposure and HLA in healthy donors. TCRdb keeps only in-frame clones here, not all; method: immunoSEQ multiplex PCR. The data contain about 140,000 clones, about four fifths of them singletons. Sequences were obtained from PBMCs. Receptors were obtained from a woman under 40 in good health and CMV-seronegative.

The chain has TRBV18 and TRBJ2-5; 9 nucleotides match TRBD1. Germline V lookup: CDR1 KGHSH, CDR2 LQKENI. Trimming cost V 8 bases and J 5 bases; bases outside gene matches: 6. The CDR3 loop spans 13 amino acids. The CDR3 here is CASRTGAGETQYF. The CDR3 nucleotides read TGTGCCAGCCGGACAGGGGCAGGGGAGACCCAGTACTTC.

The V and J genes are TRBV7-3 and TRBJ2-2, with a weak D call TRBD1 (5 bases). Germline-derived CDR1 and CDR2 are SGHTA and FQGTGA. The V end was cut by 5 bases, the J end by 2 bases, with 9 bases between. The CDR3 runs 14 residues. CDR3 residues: CASSLTDNTGELFF. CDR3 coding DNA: TGTGCCAGCAGCCTGACAGATAACACCGGGGAGCTGTTTTTT.

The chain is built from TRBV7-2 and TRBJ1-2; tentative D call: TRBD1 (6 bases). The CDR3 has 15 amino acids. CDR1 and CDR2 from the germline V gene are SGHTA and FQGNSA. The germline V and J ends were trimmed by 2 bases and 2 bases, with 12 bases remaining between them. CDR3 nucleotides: TGTGCCAGCAGCTTAATAGGACAGAGGAACTATGGCTACACCTTC. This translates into CASSLIGQRNYGYTF.

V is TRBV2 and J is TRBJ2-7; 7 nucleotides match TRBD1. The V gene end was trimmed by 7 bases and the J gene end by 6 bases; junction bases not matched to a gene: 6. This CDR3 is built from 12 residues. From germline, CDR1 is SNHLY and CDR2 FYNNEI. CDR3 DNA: TGTGCCAGCAAGAGACAGGGAAGCGAGCAGTACTTC. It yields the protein CASKRQGSEQYF.

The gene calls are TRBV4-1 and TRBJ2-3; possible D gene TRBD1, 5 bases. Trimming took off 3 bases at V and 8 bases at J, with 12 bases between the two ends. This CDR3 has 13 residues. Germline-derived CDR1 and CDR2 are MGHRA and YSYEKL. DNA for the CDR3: TGCGCCAGCAGCCAGGCAGGGTCAGGTACGCAGTATTTT. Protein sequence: CASSQAGSGTQYF.

DNA of the CDR3: TGCGCCAGCAGCAAAGGGGTAACAAACTACGAGCAGTACTTC. Translating gives CASSKGVTNYEQYF. The chain is built from TRBV5-1 and TRBJ2-7; D perhaps matches TRBD1 (5 bases). CDR3 size: 14 residues. V was pared by 4 bases and J by 3 bases, with 14 bases between. Germline V gene sequence: CDR1 SGHRS, CDR2 YFSETQ.

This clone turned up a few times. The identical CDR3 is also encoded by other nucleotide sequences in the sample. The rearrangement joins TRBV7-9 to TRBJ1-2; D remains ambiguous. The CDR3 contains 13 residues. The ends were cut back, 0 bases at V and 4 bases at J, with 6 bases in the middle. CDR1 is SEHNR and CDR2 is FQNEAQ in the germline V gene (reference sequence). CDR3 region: CASSLAGSYGYTF. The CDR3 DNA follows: TGTGCCAGCAGCTTAGCGGGGAGCTATGGCTACACCTTC.

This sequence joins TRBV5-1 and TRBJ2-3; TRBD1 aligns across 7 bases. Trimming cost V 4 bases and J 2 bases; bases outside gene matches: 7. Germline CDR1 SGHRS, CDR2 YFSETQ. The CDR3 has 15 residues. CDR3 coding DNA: TGCGCCAGCAGCACCCAAGGGGGCCCCACAGATACGCAGTATTTT. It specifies CASSTQGGPTDTQYF.

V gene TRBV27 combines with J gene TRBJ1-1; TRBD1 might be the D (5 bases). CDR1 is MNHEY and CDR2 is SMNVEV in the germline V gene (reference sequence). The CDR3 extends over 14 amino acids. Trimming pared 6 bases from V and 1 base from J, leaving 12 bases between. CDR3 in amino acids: CASSWAGQNTEAFF. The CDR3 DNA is TGTGCCAGCAGCTGGGCCGGACAGAACACTGAAGCTTTCTTT.